This entry concerns a single T cell receptor beta chain. Sequencing was performed with immunoSEQ multiplex PCR; in TCRdb, only in-frame clones are kept and a portion is missing. The sample consists of approximately 190,000 clones, about 88% of them appearing once. The sample comes from a study of blood T cell repertoires in COVID-19. CDR1 SNHLY and CDR2 FYNNEI come from the germline V gene. The CDR3 extends over 13 amino acids. Trimming at V came to 6 bases and at J to 7 bases, leaving 2 bases not matched to a gene. The rearrangement uses TRBV2 and TRBJ2-2, with 10 positions matching TRBD1. The receptor's source is a man aged 25 to 40 with active or convalescent COVID-19. What was sequenced was peripheral blood. The DNA for the CDR3 is TGTGCCAGCAGGGACAGGGGGATCGGGGAGCTGTTTTTT. Protein sequence: CASRDRGIGELFF. Full variable domain (rest looked up from reference TRBV2 and TRBJ2-2): EPEVTQTPSHQVTQMGQEVILRCVPISNHLYFYWYRQILGQKVEFLVSFYNNEISEKSEIFDDQFSVERPDGSNFTLKIRSTKLEDSAMYFCASRDRGIGELFFGEGSRLTVL.